A single sample is the source of the 25 T cell receptor beta chains below, sequenced in a study of naive and memory T cell subsets. The beta constant-region primer was an equimolar mix of two oligonucleotides covering TRBC1 and TRBC2. The ligated cDNA underwent four PCR rounds using SP2 and nested alpha and beta constant-region primers. TCRdb re-called the UMI-ligation and nested PCR reads through MiXCR, storing one row per CDR3 protein. The data hold over 25,000 distinct CDR3 sequences, with 15% to 20% observed a single time. Sequencing input: effector memory CD4+ T cells from blood. Subset defined: effector memory, CD45RA- CD27-. These receptors were collected from a human donor in good health.

There are many counts of this clonotype. DNA of the CDR3: TGTGCCACCAGCAACCCGGACAGGTACAATGAGCAGTTCTTC. As protein: CATSNPDRYNEQFF. The chain employs TRBV15 and TRBJ2-1; 7 bases fit TRBD1. The CDR3 contains 14 residues. Germline CDR1 reads LNHNV; CDR2 reads YYDKDF (reference sequence). With 4 bases clipped from V and 4 bases from J, the junction kept 4 bases outside the gene matches.

The rearrangement links TRBV29-1 to TRBJ2-7; D is ambiguous. Germline V gene data show CDR1 as SQVTM and CDR2 as ANQGSEA. V lost 2 bases and J 3 bases, leaving 5 bases between the germline ends. The CDR3 spans 11 residues. The CDR3 DNA reads TGCAGCGTTGAAAGGAACTACGAGCAGTACTTC. It specifies CSVERNYEQYF.

V gene TRBV6-5 combines with J gene TRBJ2-7; TRBD1 is a possible D gene (6 bases). The V end lost 3 bases, the J end lost 2 bases, and 17 bases lay between the germline ends. This CDR3 spans 16 amino acids. Germline V gives CDR1 MNHEY, CDR2 SVGAGI. The CDR3 DNA reads TGTGCCAGCAGTTATGGTAGACAGGTTGGCGCCTACGAGCAGTACTTC. This codes for CASSYGRQVGAYEQYF.

V and J are TRBV28 and TRBJ2-4, with 11 bases aligning to TRBD2. The CDR3 is made up of 19 amino acids. Germline V gene data show CDR1 as MDHEN and CDR2 as SYDVKM. Losses at the gene ends were 10 bases for V and 3 bases for J; bases not matched to a gene: 20. This chain's CDR3 is CATARLAGTRRVVKNIQYF. The CDR3 nucleotides are TGTGCCACCGCTAGACTAGCGGGGACCCGGAGGGTCGTCAAAAACATTCAGTACTTC.

This clonotype came up a few times. J is TRBJ2-5 and V is TRBV19; a possible D gene is TRBD1 (5 bases). CDR1 and CDR2 from the germline V gene are LNHDA and SQIVND (reference sequence). Trimming cost V 5 bases and J 4 bases, with 20 bases left between them. The CDR3 is 16 amino acids. CDR3 in DNA: TGTGCCAGTAGTTCAGGACATGGCAGGATCCGAGAGACCCAGTACTTC. Protein product: CASSSGHGRIRETQYF.

This clonotype was recorded at least ten times. The rearrangement links TRBV12-3 or TRBV12-4 to TRBJ2-5; weak D call: TRBD2 (6 bases). The V end was cut by 3 bases, the J end by 1 base, with 15 bases between. The CDR3 sequence is 16 residues long. The CDR3 bases are TGTGCCAGCAGTTTTTCGTTCGCGGGACCCCAAGAGACCCAGTACTTC. Amino acids: CASSFSFAGPQETQYF.

This chain joins TRBV29-1 and TRBJ1-2; 9 nucleotides line up with TRBD1. The CDR3 is 14 amino acids. V was clipped by 4 bases and J by 2 bases; unmatched bases: 5. Germline CDR1 and CDR2: SQVTM and ANQGSEA. The CDR3 loop is CSVAGQGTNYGYTF. DNA of the CDR3: TGCAGCGTTGCGGGACAGGGAACCAACTATGGCTACACCTTC.

The table lists this clonotype with a few counts. V and J are TRBV5-1 and TRBJ2-5, with 8 bases matching TRBD1. J gave up 2 bases and V 0 bases, and 3 bases lay outside the gene matches. The CDR3 runs to 15 residues. Germline V gives CDR1 SGHRS, CDR2 YFSETQ. CDR3 residues: CASSLGQGKQETQYF. The CDR3 bases are TGCGCCAGCAGCTTGGGACAGGGGAAACAAGAGACCCAGTACTTC.

The chain combines TRBV27 with TRBJ2-3, with D perhaps TRBD2 (6 bases). The germline V and J ends were trimmed by 3 bases and 4 bases, with 14 bases remaining between them. Germline V lookup: CDR1 MNHEY, CDR2 SMNVEV (reference sequence). This CDR3 is built from 15 residues. CDR3 in DNA: TGTGCCAGCAGTTTGGGGGGATCGGGGTCAGATACGCAGTATTTT. This sequence encodes CASSLGGSGSDTQYF.

This clonotype was seen a handful of times. CDR3 coding DNA: TGTGCCAGCAGCCAAGAAGGCGGAGTCTCCTACAATGAGCAGTTCTTC. Its protein is CASSQEGGVSYNEQFF. The V and J genes are TRBV3-1 and TRBJ2-1; no definite D call. V was shortened by 0 bases and J by 0 bases, with 9 bases between the two germline ends. CDR3 length: 16 residues. Germline CDR1 and CDR2: LGHDT and YNNKEL (reference sequence).

The V and J genes are TRBV6-5 and TRBJ2-7; D might be TRBD1 or TRBD2, each matching 5 bases. The germline CDR1 and CDR2 sequences are MNHEY and SVGAGI. The CDR3 is 15 amino acids. Trimming left V 2 bases short and J 0 bases short, with 11 bases between. Here the CDR3 reads CASSYVRGNSYEQYF. The CDR3 DNA is TGTGCCAGCAGTTACGTCCGGGGCAACTCCTACGAGCAGTACTTC.

The table lists this clonotype with many counts. CDR3 sequence reads: CASSLVVGFNEKLFF. CDR3 coding DNA: TGTGCCAGCAGTTTAGTCGTGGGATTTAATGAAAAACTGTTTTTT. The rearrangement links TRBV28 to TRBJ1-4; no definite D call. V was pared by 2 bases and J by 4 bases, with 11 bases between. CDR1 is MDHEN, CDR2 SYDVKM, per germline. This CDR3 has 15 amino acids.

CDR3 sequence reads: CASSSALGREGPVTQYF. CDR3 DNA: TGTGCCAGCAGCTCCGCCCTAGGGCGGGAGGGCCCAGTCACGCAGTATTTT. The J gene is TRBJ2-3, the V gene TRBV7-2; 9 bases match TRBD2. CDR3 length: 17 residues. Trimming took 4 bases from V and 9 from J; bases not matched to a gene: 17. Germline V gene lookup returns CDR1 SGHTA and CDR2 FQGNSA.

This chain connects TRBV20-1 to TRBJ1-5; a possible D gene is TRBD1 (5 bases). CDR1 and CDR2 from the germline V gene are DFQATT and SNEGSKA (reference sequence). Trimming took off 6 bases at V and 5 bases at J, with 11 bases between the two ends. The CDR3 runs to 12 residues. The CDR3 protein is CSAQDSYQPQHF. DNA for the CDR3: TGCAGTGCCCAAGACAGTTATCAGCCCCAGCATTTT.

This clonotype has more than one count but fewer than ten. The chain recombines TRBV11-2 with TRBJ2-3, with D unresolved. This CDR3 contains 14 residues. Looked up from germline, CDR1 is SGHAT and CDR2 is FQNNGV. The germline V and J ends were trimmed by 5 bases and 2 bases, with 11 bases remaining between them. CDR3 loop: CASSPGRFTDTQYF. The CDR3 nucleotides read TGTGCCAGCAGCCCAGGTCGATTCACAGATACGCAGTATTTT. The entire variable domain, with the rest obtained from reference TRBV11-2 and TRBJ2-3, is as follows: EAGVAQSPRYKIIEKRQSVAFWCNPISGHATLYWYQQILGQGPKLLIQFQNNGVVDDSQLPKDRFSAERLKGVDSTLKIQPAKLEDSAVYLCASSPGRFTDTQYFGPGTRLTVL.

Sample share makes this clonotype medium-sized. An end of the junction differs from the germline gene, which may be a read error. The chain couples TRBV19 to TRBJ1-1; D call uncertain. Germline CDR1 LNHDA, CDR2 SQIVND (reference sequence). CDR3 length: 14 amino acids. CDR3 bases: TGTGCCCGTAGAGGGATTGGGAGGAACACTGAAGCTTTCTTT. As protein: CARRGIGRNTEAFF.

Points on this clonotype: A read error may be the cause here, since a much bigger clone is one base away. This chain links TRBV12-3 or TRBV12-4 with TRBJ1-5; D remains ambiguous. This CDR3 contains 13 residues. DNA for the CDR3: TGTGTCAGCAGTTTTGCACGGAATCAGCCCCAGCATTTT. Translated, it gives CVSSFARNQPQHF.

The chain has TRBV10-3 and TRBJ1-6; D is perhaps TRBD1 (5 bases). Germline CDR1 and CDR2: ENHRY and SYGVKD. Trimming removed 6 bases at V and 10 bases at J, with 22 bases between. This CDR3 is built from 16 residues. The CDR3 reads CAIRPTLGGDISPLHF. The CDR3 DNA sequence: TGTGCCATCAGACCGACGCTCGGGGGAGATATATCACCCCTCCACTTT.

The chain is built from TRBV5-4 and TRBJ1-2; no definite D call. The CDR3 runs 13 residues. Germline CDR1 and CDR2: SGHNT and YYREEE (reference sequence). The V end lost 0 bases, the J end lost 2 bases, and 5 bases lay between the germline ends. The CDR3 here is CASSLERNYGYTF. In nucleotides, the CDR3 is TGTGCCAGCAGCTTGGAACGGAACTATGGCTACACCTTC.

This clonotype appeared a few times. The rearrangement joins TRBV2 to TRBJ2-6, with 8 bases identical to TRBD1. Germline CDR1 is SNHLY and CDR2 is FYNNEI. The ends lost 3 bases at V and 4 bases at J; junction bases unmatched: 8. The CDR3 length is 17 residues. The CDR3 DNA follows: TGTGCCAGCAGTGATCTGCAGGGGGCTACGGGGGCCAACGTCCTGACTTTC. This gives the protein CASSDLQGATGANVLTF.

This clonotype has only a few counts. The CDR3 DNA follows: TGTGCCAGCAGCCCCGCGGGAAGGCGGCCCTACGAGCAGTACTTC. Amino acids: CASSPAGRRPYEQYF. The V and J genes are TRBV9 and TRBJ2-7; perhaps TRBD2 as D (6 bases). Trimming removed 4 bases at V and 2 bases at J, with 16 bases between. CDR1 is SGDLS, CDR2 YYNGEE, per germline. The CDR3 totals 15 residues.

In its sample, this clonotype was seen many times. The V call is TRBV28, the J call TRBJ1-5, with TRBD1 as a possible D gene (5 bases). The germline CDR1 and CDR2 sequences are MDHEN and SYDVKM. The V end lost 5 bases, the J end lost 3 bases, and 11 bases lay between the germline ends. This CDR3 has 14 residues. The CDR3 spells CASSRGLNNQPQHF. CDR3 coding DNA: TGTGCCAGCAGTAGGGGACTGAACAATCAGCCCCAGCATTTT.

This clonotype was seen many times. The CDR3 DNA sequence: TGTGCCTGGAGCGTCCCCGCGGGCTATGGCTACACCTTC. Residues: CAWSVPAGYGYTF. The rearrangement links TRBV30 to TRBJ1-2; no clear D. V was trimmed by 3 bases and J by 4 bases, leaving 12 bases between them. The CDR3 loop spans 13 amino acids. CDR1 is GTSNPN and CDR2 is SVGIG in the germline V gene (reference sequence).

V usage is TRBV6-5 and J usage is TRBJ2-2; 7 nucleotides align to TRBD1. V gave up 1 base and J gave up 8 bases; unmatched junction bases: 7. This CDR3 spans 15 amino acids. Germline loops: CDR1 MNHEY, CDR2 SVGAGI. The CDR3 loop is CASSYLTGIMGELFF. For the CDR3, the DNA is TGTGCCAGCAGTTACTTGACAGGGATAATGGGGGAGCTGTTTTTT.

The chain is built from TRBV29-1 and TRBJ2-1; D is ambiguous. V lost 3 bases to trimming and J lost 5 bases, with 14 bases between them. The CDR3 spans 14 residues. Germline V gene sequence: CDR1 SQVTM, CDR2 ANQGSEA. CDR3 DNA: TGCAGCGTTGACCGACCCCTTCCAAACAATGAGCAGTTCTTC. It encodes CSVDRPLPNNEQFF.